These 6 T cell receptor beta chains were all obtained from the same sample, sequenced in a study of regulatory T cells in long-lasting Graves disease. Construction of TCR beta libraries relied on iRepertoire HTBI primers and on Arm-PCR targeting CDR3 regions. TCRdb re-derived calls from the multiplex PCR reads in MiXCR, one entry per CDR3 protein. The sample consists of more than 400,000 distinct CDR3 sequences, 15% to 20% of them appearing once. Described time point: newly diagnosed GD, antithyroid drugs for less than 3 months. Extracted PBMC RNA gave rise to the TCR library. The data also belong to a second study, concerning T cells in Graves' hyperthyroidism and ophthalmopathy.

Sequenced material: peripheral blood mononuclear cells (PBMCs), taken at new diagnosis, from a patient treated with antithyroid drugs. Every receptor here comes from a woman under 40 with Graves disease.

The gene calls are TRBV5-1 and TRBJ2-1; 14 bases match TRBD2. This CDR3 is 19 amino acids long. Germline CDR1 and CDR2: SGHRS and YFSETQ. V was clipped by 4 bases and J by 2 bases; unmatched bases: 11. The CDR3 DNA reads TGCGCCAGCAGCCAACCGGGACTAGCGGGAGTCAGAACCTACAATGAGCAGTTCTTC. Protein product: CASSQPGLAGVRTYNEQFF.

Concerning this clonotype: A much larger clone is a single base away; this may be a read error. The V call is TRBV6-5, the J call TRBJ2-7; TRBD1 is a possible D gene (5 bases). CDR1 and CDR2 from the germline V gene are MNHEY and SVGAGI. There are 12 residues in the CDR3. The CDR3: CASSLGQGEQHF. The CDR3 bases are TGTGCCAGCAGTTTGGGCCAGGGCGAGCAGCACTTC.

This clonotype was counted many times. This chain joins TRBV11-3 and TRBJ2-2, with no clear D. This CDR3 region has 13 residues. Germline loops: CDR1 SGHNT, CDR2 YENEEA. V shed 10 bases and J shed 8 bases, with 17 bases lying between them. Here the CDR3 reads CANSWYQQGELFF. CDR3 coding DNA: TGTGCCAACAGTTGGTATCAACAAGGGGAGCTGTTTTTT.

The V and J genes are TRBV27 and TRBJ2-5; D gene unclear. V lost 4 bases, J lost 9 bases, and 18 bases lay in between. The CDR3 is made up of 14 amino acids. CDR1 and CDR2 (germline): MNHEY, SMNVEV (reference sequence). CDR3 in DNA: TGTGCCAGCAGTTCCTCGGGTCCGGGTGTGGCCCAGTACTTC. Translation: CASSSSGPGVAQYF.

This clonotype was counted many times. The rearrangement joins TRBV15 to TRBJ1-1, with D perhaps TRBD1 (5 bases). Germline CDR1 is LNHNV and CDR2 is YYDKDF (reference sequence). This CDR3 region has 15 residues. Trimming removed 6 bases at V and 1 base at J, with 15 bases between. The CDR3 coding sequence is TGTGCCACCAGTCAGTGGGTTGGGGGGAACACTGAAGCTTTCTTT. Protein product: CATSQWVGGNTEAFF.

This clonotype was seen many times. This chain links TRBV10-2 with TRBJ1-6, with 8 bases identical to TRBD1. The CDR3 totals 16 residues. The junction had 8 bases not matched to a gene; V was cut back by 4 bases and J by 6 bases. CDR1 is WSHSY, CDR2 SAAADI, per germline. The chain's CDR3 is CASSGGRGRGNSPLHF. The CDR3 region has the DNA TGCGCCAGCAGTGGAGGCAGGGGGCGTGGTAATTCACCCCTCCACTTT.